This entry features one T cell receptor (beta chain) sequence. Its specificity is unknown. V lost 3 bases and J 10 bases, leaving 13 bases between the germline ends. This CDR3 has 14 amino acids. From germline, CDR1 is LGHDT and CDR2 YNNKEL (reference sequence). Generated by immunoSEQ multiplex PCR, the TCRdb table keeps only in-frame clones and is missing some. The profile shows approximately 47,000 clones, about 78% of them singletons. CD4+ T cell isolation took place after approximately ten days of culture. This record comes from a study of vaccination effects on CD4 cells after COVID-19. For the study at large: Two-dose BNT162b2 or mRNA-1273 vaccination was given to participants.

The clonotype originates from a human donor who had a prior SARS-CoV-2 infection. The rearrangement links TRBV3-1 (or the pseudogene TRBV3-2) to TRBJ1-6; possibly TRBD1 for D (5 bases). The sequencing used CD4+ T cells from PBMCs cultured without peptide, collected before COVID-19 vaccination. CDR3 DNA: TGTGCCAGCAGCCATCAGGGAAGGGAATCACCCCTCCACTTT. Protein: CASSHQGRESPLHF.